These 16 T cell receptor beta chains were all obtained from the same sample, sequenced in a study of blood T cells in healthy people across ages. Using a J-beta primer mix together with a sample-barcoded 5' primer, a second PCR was run for roughly 7 to 12 cycles. TCRdb reprocessed the 5' RACE reads with MiXCR, giving one entry per CDR3 protein. The table includes about 1.5 million distinct CDR3 sequences, approximately 42% detected once. Input material: blood. All receptors derive from a woman under 30 in good health.

The V call is TRBV6-2 or TRBV6-3, the J call TRBJ2-2, with D possibly being TRBD2 (7 bases). V dropped 2 bases and J dropped 7 bases, with 20 bases sitting between them. Germline V gene sequence: CDR1 MNHEY, CDR2 SVGEGT. The CDR3 totals 17 residues. For the CDR3, the DNA is TGTGCCAGCAGTTACCCCTCGGAGGGGGGGCTGGACGGGGAGCTGTTTTTT. This sequence encodes CASSYPSEGGLDGELFF.

This clonotype was found a few times. Here the CDR3 reads CASSLKGLGNQPQHF. The CDR3 DNA sequence: TGTGCCAGCAGTTTAAAGGGGTTAGGCAATCAGCCCCAGCATTTT. This chain connects TRBV12-3 or TRBV12-4 to TRBJ1-5; D may be TRBD1 (5 bases). CDR3 length: 15 amino acids. The V and J ends lost 2 bases and 2 bases respectively, with 10 bases between them.

This clonotype was counted many times. This chain uses TRBV11-2 with TRBJ1-5, with D possibly being TRBD1 (5 bases). V lost 5 bases and J 0 bases, leaving 11 bases between the germline ends. Germline V gene sequence: CDR1 SGHAT, CDR2 FQNNGV. The CDR3 has 15 residues. The CDR3 loop reads CASSATGGSNQPQHF. The CDR3 DNA sequence: TGTGCCAGCAGCGCTACTGGGGGTAGCAATCAGCCCCAGCATTTT.

The chain combines TRBV10-3 with TRBJ1-5; no clear D gene. From germline, CDR1 is ENHRY and CDR2 SYGVKD. V dropped 2 bases and J dropped 6 bases, with 5 bases sitting between them. The CDR3 has 12 residues. The chain's CDR3 is CAISEDPQPQHF. CDR3 coding DNA: TGTGCCATCAGTGAGGACCCTCAGCCCCAGCATTTT.

This chain connects TRBV4-3 to TRBJ1-1; D is possibly TRBD1 (5 bases). Per germline, CDR1 LGHNA and CDR2 YSLEER. The CDR3 is 15 residues long. The V end was cut by 0 bases, the J end by 10 bases, with 18 bases between. The CDR3 DNA is TGCGCCAGCAGCCAAGATTTCGCGACAGCGGGGAGAGCTTTCTTT. Translation gives CASSQDFATAGRAFF.

In its sample, this clonotype was seen many times. The chain is built from TRBV13 and TRBJ1-2; a weak D match, TRBD1 (5 bases). Germline V lookup: CDR1 PRHDT, CDR2 FYEKMQ (reference sequence). The CDR3 consists of 14 residues. V was shortened by 0 bases and J by 5 bases, with 10 bases between the two germline ends. This CDR3 reads CASSLGGLRYGYTF. Here the CDR3 DNA reads TGTGCCAGCAGCTTAGGGGGACTACGGTATGGCTACACCTTC.

This clonotype came up many times. V is TRBV29-1 and J is TRBJ2-3; the D gene could be TRBD1 or TRBD2 (5 bases each). Germline V gene data show CDR1 as SQVTM and CDR2 as ANQGSEA. The V and J ends lost 5 bases and 0 bases respectively, with 9 bases between them. The CDR3 runs 13 residues. CDR3: CSVKGRSTDTQYF. DNA for the CDR3: TGCAGCGTTAAGGGACGGAGCACAGATACGCAGTATTTT.

The gene calls are TRBV4-3 and TRBJ1-5; the D is unclear. Deletions cut 6 bases from V and 3 bases from J, with 18 bases between. There are 16 residues in the CDR3. Per germline, CDR1 LGHNA and CDR2 YSLEER. As DNA, the CDR3 is TGCGCCAGCAGTACACCCAGAACCGAATACAATCAGCCCCAGCATTTT. Its translation is CASSTPRTEYNQPQHF.

The chain carries TRBV6-6 and TRBJ1-6; D not certain. Trimming cost V 6 bases and J 10 bases, with 13 bases left between them. The length of the CDR3 is 13 residues. From germline, CDR1 is MNHNY and CDR2 SVGAGI (reference sequence). CDR3 nucleotide sequence: TGTGCCAGCAGAAGTCTGCCAGGCTCACCCCTCCACTTT. Amino acids: CASRSLPGSPLHF.

The rearrangement joins TRBV5-1 to TRBJ1-1; tentative D call: TRBD1 (5 bases). Germline V CDR1 and CDR2: SGHRS, YFSETQ. The CDR3 runs 16 residues. V gave up 0 bases and J gave up 3 bases, with 15 bases separating them. In DNA form, the CDR3 reads TGCGCCAGCAGCTTGGGGACGGGTTTAGGGGACACTGAAGCTTTCTTT. This gives the protein CASSLGTGLGDTEAFF.

V gene TRBV9 combines with J gene TRBJ2-7; D may be TRBD2 (6 bases). Trimming shortened V by 4 bases and J by 3 bases, and 14 bases separated the two germline ends. The CDR3 covers 14 residues. Germline V CDR1 and CDR2: SGDLS, YYNGEE. CDR3 nucleotide sequence: TGTGCCAGCAGCCCGAGCTACGGGGGCTACGAGCAGTACTTC. Its translation: CASSPSYGGYEQYF.

V and J are TRBV10-2 and TRBJ2-5; 8 nucleotides match TRBD1. The J call is in doubt because the DNA end fits TRBJ2-7 better. Germline V CDR1 and CDR2: WSHSY, SAAADI. The CDR3 runs 14 residues. The CDR3 region is CASTPGTGFYEQYF. CDR3 coding DNA: TGCGCCAGCACCCCCGGGACAGGCTTTTACGAGCAGTACTTC.

The CDR3 DNA reads as TGCAGCGCATCGGACAGAACTAGCGCAGATACGCAGTATTTT. Its protein product is CSASDRTSADTQYF. The chain carries TRBV29-1 and TRBJ2-3; tentatively, D is TRBD2 (7 bases). Trimming stripped 7 bases from V and 4 bases from J, with 18 bases between. Germline CDR1 reads SQVTM; CDR2 reads ANQGSEA. There are 14 residues in the CDR3.

V is TRBV18 and J is TRBJ1-1, with no clear D. Per germline, CDR1 KGHSH and CDR2 LQKENI. The length of the CDR3 is 15 residues. Trimming cost V 1 base and J 0 bases, with 9 bases left between them. In DNA, the CDR3 is TGTGCCAGCTCACCACGGATAGAAATGAACACTGAAGCTTTCTTT. Encoded protein: CASSPRIEMNTEAFF.

V gene TRBV27 combines with J gene TRBJ1-5, with D tentatively TRBD1 (6 bases). The germline gives CDR1 MNHEY, CDR2 SMNVEV (reference sequence). This CDR3 comprises 15 residues. V lost 8 bases, J lost 3 bases, and 17 bases lay in between. CDR3 protein: CASRSGQPANQPQHF. The CDR3 bases are TGTGCCAGCCGTTCCGGACAGCCCGCCAATCAGCCCCAGCATTTT.

This clonotype was detected only a few times. This chain uses TRBV20-1 with TRBJ2-5; 8 nucleotides agree with TRBD1. This CDR3 has 14 amino acids. Trimming at V came to 1 base and at J to 3 bases, leaving 4 bases not matched to a gene. Germline V gives CDR1 DFQATT, CDR2 SNEGSKA (reference sequence). The CDR3 DNA reads TGCAGTGCTAGAGCCCCGACAGGGGAAGAGACCCAGTACTTC. Its protein is CSARAPTGEETQYF.